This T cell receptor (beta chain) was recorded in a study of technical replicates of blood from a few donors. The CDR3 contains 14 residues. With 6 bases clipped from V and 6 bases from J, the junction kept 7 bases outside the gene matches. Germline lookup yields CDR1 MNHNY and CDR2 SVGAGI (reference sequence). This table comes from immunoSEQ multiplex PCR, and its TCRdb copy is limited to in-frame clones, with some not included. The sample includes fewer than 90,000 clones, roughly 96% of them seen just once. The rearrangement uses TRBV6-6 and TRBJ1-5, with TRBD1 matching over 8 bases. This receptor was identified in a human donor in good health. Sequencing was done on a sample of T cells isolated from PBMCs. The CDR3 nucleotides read TGTGCCAGCAGAGAACAGGGGGAGGGTCAGCCCCAGCATTTT. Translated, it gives CASREQGEGQPQHF.